This record looks at one TCR beta chain sequence and its context. Antigen unknown. Each TRB cDNA library was prepared by 5' RACE (with UMI labels). One entry per CDR3 protein, without DNA, is what TCRdb gives after re-calling the 5' RACE reads. The sample data list some 61,000 distinct CDR3 sequences. Germline V gives CDR1 SQVTM, CDR2 ANQGSEA. CDR3 length equals 12 residues. These data originate in a study of CXCR3-negative and CXCR3-positive naive CD8 T cells. Overall study context: Per-library TRB read counts averaged about 1.5 +/- 0.3 million, adding up to 120 million to 150 million in total. Overall study results and limits: The study found CXCR3 expression partially decreased after cryopreservation and ran most assays on fresh PBMCs. Naive CXCR3-positive and CXCR3-negative cells shared TRBV-TRBJ usage; memory cells diverged.

The sample comprised naive CXCR3- CD8+ T cells from blood. Described subset: CD45RO-CCR7+CD27+CD95- naive CD8+ T cells lacking CXCR3 (TNR3-). The chain has TRBV29-1 and TRBJ1-1. The sequence was obtained from a human donor in good health. Some clones in this sample may be carry-over from other donors' samples. The CDR3 is CSVEGYLTEAFF. Filled out from reference TRBV29-1 and TRBJ1-1, the complete variable domain reads SAVISQKPSRDICQRGTSLTIQCQVDSQVTMMFWYRQQPGQSLTLIATANQGSEATYESGFVIDKFPISRPNLTFSTLTVSNMSPEDSSIYLCSVEGYLTEAFFGQGTRLTVV.